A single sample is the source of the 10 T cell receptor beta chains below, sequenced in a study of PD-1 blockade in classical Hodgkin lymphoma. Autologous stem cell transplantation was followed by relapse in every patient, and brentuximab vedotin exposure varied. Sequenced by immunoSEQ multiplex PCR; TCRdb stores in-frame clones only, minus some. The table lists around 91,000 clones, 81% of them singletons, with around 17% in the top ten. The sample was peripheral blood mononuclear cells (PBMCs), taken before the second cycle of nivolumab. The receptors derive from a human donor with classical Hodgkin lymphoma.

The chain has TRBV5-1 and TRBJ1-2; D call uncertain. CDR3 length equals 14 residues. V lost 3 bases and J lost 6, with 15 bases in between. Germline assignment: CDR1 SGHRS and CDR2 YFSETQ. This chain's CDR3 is CASSYEARANGYTF. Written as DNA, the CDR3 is TGCGCCAGCAGCTATGAGGCGAGGGCTAATGGCTACACCTTC. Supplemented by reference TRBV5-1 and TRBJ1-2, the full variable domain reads KAGVTQTPRYLIKTRGQQVTLSCSPISGHRSVSWYQQTPGQGLQFLFEYFSETQRNKGNFPGRFSGRQFSNSRSEMNVSTLELGDSALYLCASSYEARANGYTFGSGTRLTVV.

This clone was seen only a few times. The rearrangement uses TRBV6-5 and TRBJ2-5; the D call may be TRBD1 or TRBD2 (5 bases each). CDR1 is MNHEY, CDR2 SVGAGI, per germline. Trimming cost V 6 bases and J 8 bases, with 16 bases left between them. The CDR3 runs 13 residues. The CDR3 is CASSTPGADTQYF. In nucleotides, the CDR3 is TGTGCCAGCAGCACCCCCGGGGCGGACACCCAGTACTTC.

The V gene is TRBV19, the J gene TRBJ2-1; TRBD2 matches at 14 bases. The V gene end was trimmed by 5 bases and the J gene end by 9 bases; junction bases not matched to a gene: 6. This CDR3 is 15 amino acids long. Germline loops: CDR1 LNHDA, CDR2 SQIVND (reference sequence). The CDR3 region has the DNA TGTGCCAGTAGTGCGGGACTAGCGGGAGAGAGTGAGCAGTTCTTC. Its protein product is CASSAGLAGESEQFF.

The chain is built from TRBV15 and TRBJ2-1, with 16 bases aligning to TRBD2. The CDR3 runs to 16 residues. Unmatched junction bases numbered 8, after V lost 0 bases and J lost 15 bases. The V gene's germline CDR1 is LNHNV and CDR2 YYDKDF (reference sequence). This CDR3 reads CATSRDQGLAGGRAFF. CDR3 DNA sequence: TGTGCCACCAGCAGAGATCAGGGACTAGCGGGAGGGCGGGCGTTCTTC. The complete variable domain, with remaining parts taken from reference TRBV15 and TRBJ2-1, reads DAMVIQNPRYQVTQFGKPVTLSCSQTLNHNVMYWYQQKSSQAPKLLFHYYDKDFNNEADTPDNFQSRRPNTSFCFLDIRSPGLGDTAMYLCATSRDQGLAGGRAFFGPGTRLTVL.

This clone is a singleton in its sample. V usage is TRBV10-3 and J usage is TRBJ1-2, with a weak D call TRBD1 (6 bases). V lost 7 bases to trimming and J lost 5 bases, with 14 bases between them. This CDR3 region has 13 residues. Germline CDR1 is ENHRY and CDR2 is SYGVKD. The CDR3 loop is CAITQDSLYGYTF. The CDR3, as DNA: TGTGCCATCACCCAGGACAGCCTGTATGGCTACACCTTC.

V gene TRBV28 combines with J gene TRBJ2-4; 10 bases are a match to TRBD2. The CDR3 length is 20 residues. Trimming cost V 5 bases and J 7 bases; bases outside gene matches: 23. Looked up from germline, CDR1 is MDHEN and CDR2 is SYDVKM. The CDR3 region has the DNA TGTGCCAGCAGTCTCCCGGCAGCGGGAGGGCCCGTTACCTTCGGGAACATTCAGTACTTC. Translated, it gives CASSLPAAGGPVTFGNIQYF.

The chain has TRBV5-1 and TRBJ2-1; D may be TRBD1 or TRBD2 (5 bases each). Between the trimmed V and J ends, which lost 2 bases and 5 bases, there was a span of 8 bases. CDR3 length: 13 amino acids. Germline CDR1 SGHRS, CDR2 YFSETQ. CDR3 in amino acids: CASSLGTNNEQFF. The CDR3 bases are TGCGCCAGCAGCTTAGGGACCAACAATGAGCAGTTCTTC.

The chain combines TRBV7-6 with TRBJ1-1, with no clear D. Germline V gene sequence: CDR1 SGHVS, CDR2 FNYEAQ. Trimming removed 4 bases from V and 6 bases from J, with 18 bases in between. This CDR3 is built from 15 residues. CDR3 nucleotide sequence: TGTGCCAGCAGCTCTTTTCCGGGCCCCGAGGCTGAAGCTTTCTTT. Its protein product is CASSSFPGPEAEAFF.

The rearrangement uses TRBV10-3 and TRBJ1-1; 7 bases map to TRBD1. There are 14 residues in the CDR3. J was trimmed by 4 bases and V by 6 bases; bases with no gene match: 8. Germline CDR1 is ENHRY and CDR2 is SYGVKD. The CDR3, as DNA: TGTGCCATCAGGGGGACAGCTGGAGGCACTGAAGCTTTCTTT. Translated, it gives CAIRGTAGGTEAFF.

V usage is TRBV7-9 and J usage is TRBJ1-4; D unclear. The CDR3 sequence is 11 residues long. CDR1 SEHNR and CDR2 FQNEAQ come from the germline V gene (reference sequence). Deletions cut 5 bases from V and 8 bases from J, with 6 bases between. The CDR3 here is CASSVTEKLFF. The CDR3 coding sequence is TGTGCCAGCAGCGTGACCGAAAAACTGTTTTTT.